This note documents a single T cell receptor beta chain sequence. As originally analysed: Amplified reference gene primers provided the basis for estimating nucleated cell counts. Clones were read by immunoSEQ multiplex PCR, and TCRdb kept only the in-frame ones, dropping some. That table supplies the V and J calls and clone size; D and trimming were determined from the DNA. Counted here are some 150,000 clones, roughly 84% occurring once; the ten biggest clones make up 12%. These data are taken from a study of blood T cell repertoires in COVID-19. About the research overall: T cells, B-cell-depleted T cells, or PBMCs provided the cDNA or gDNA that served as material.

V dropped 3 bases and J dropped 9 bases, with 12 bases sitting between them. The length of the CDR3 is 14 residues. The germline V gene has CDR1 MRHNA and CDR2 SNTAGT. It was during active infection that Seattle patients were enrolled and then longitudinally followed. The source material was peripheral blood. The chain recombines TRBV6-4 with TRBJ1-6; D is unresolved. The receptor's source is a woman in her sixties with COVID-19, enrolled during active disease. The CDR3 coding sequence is TGTGCCAGCAGTGAAATAGGAGGTTCTTCACCCCTCCACTTT. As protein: CASSEIGGSSPLHF.